The 5 T cell receptor beta chains listed next were all sequenced from one sample in a study of blood T cell repertoires in COVID-19. TCRdb's table, derived via immunoSEQ multiplex PCR, lists solely in-frame clones and lacks some. The data contain 65,000 to 95,000 clones, over 65% of them singletons. The specimen sequenced was peripheral blood. The receptor source for this set is a man aged 50 or older with active or convalescent COVID-19.

This clone was seen more than once but under ten times. The chain has TRBV18 and TRBJ1-5, with 9 bases fitting TRBD1. The CDR3 length is 15 residues. Germline trimming cut 6 bases from V and 3 bases from J; bases unmatched to any gene: 6. CDR1 is KGHSH, CDR2 LQKENI, per germline. This chain's CDR3 is CASSPGQGANQPQHF. DNA of the CDR3: TGTGCCAGCTCCCCGGGACAGGGAGCCAATCAGCCCCAGCATTTT.

The J gene is TRBJ2-3, the V gene TRBV10-3; D might be TRBD1 (7 bases). CDR1 is ENHRY, CDR2 SYGVKD, per germline. CDR3 length equals 15 residues. V was shortened by 7 bases and J by 0 bases, with 14 bases between the two germline ends. CDR3 nucleotides: TGTGCCATCACGGCGGGACAGAAAAGCACAGATACGCAGTATTTT. Amino acid sequence: CAITAGQKSTDTQYF.

The V gene is TRBV19, the J gene TRBJ2-6; no clear D gene. The CDR3 sequence is 15 residues long. V lost 5 bases and J lost 4, with 12 bases in between. In germline, CDR1 is LNHDA, CDR2 SQIVND (reference sequence). The CDR3 DNA sequence: TGTGCCAGTAGTCGGAGTTCGGCCGGGGCCAACGTCCTGACTTTC. Its translation is CASSRSSAGANVLTF.

The CDR3 loop is CASSRTGETTGELFF. The CDR3 coding sequence is TGTGCCAGCAGTCGGACAGGGGAGACCACCGGGGAGCTGTTTTTT. The chain combines TRBV6-5 with TRBJ2-2; 9 nucleotides agree with TRBD1. The ends lost 5 bases at V and 4 bases at J; junction bases unmatched: 5. The CDR3 loop spans 15 amino acids. Germline values: CDR1 MNHEY, CDR2 SVGAGI.

Note on this clone: The junction differs from germline at one of its ends, possibly a read error. This chain connects TRBV5-4 to TRBJ2-7; 9 bases align to TRBD1. CDR1 and CDR2 from the germline V gene are SGHNT and YYREEE (reference sequence). This CDR3 region has 14 residues. The CDR3 loop is CASSFSTGGFPQDF. Written as DNA, the CDR3 is TGTGCCAGCAGCTTCTCAACAGGGGGCTTCCCCCAGGACTTC. Variable domain in full (rest from reference TRBV5-4 and TRBJ2-7): ETGVTQSPTHLIKTRGQQVTLRCSSQSGHNTVSWYQQALGQGPQFIFQYYREEENGRGNFPPRFSGLQFPNYSSELNVNALELDDSALYLCASSFSTGGFPQDFGPGTRLTVT.